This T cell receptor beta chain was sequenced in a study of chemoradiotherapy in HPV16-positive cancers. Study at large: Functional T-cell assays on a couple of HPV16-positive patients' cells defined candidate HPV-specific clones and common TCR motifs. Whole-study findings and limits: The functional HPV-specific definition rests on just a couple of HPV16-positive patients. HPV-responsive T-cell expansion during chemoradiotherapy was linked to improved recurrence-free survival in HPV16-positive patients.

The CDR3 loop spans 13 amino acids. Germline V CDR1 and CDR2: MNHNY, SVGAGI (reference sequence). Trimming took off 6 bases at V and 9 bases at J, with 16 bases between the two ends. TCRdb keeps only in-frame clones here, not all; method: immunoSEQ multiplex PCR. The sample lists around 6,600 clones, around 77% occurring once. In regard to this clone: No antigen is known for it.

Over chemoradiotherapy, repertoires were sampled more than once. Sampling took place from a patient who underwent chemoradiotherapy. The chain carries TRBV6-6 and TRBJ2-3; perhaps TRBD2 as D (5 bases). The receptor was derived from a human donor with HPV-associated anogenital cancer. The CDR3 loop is CASSLAESGTQYF. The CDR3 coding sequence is TGTGCCAGCAGCCTAGCCGAATCGGGGACGCAGTATTTT.